These 23 T cell receptor beta chains originate from one sample sequenced in a study of blood T cell repertoires in COVID-19. The table came from immunoSEQ multiplex PCR; TCRdb's copy has only in-frame clones and leaves some out. The profile shows almost 200,000 clones, about 76% of them singletons. Sequences were obtained from peripheral blood. The source of these receptors is a woman aged 40 to 50 with COVID-19, enrolled during active disease.

The rearrangement uses TRBV6-6 and TRBJ1-6, with D possibly being TRBD1 (5 bases). The V end lost 6 bases, the J end lost 7 bases, and 13 bases lay between the germline ends. The germline CDR1 and CDR2 sequences are MNHNY and SVGAGI (reference sequence). The CDR3 has 14 amino acids. CDR3 sequence: CASRAGGINSPLHF. The CDR3 nucleotides are TGTGCCAGCAGGGCCGGGGGTATAAATTCACCCCTCCACTTT.

This clone was recorded a few times. The chain recombines TRBV7-2 with TRBJ2-5, with 13 positions matching TRBD2. Germline CDR1 and CDR2: SGHTA and FQGNSA. The CDR3 covers 16 residues. V dropped 5 bases and J dropped 4; count of bases not matched to a gene: 7. Here the CDR3 DNA reads TGTGCCAGCAGCCCGCGACTAGCGGGAGGCGGAGAGACCCAGTACTTC. Residues: CASSPRLAGGGETQYF.

This chain links TRBV2 with TRBJ1-5; a possible D gene is TRBD1 (5 bases). This CDR3 comprises 14 residues. CDR1 and CDR2 from the germline V gene are SNHLY and FYNNEI. V lost 6 bases to trimming and J lost 2 bases, with 11 bases between them. The CDR3 region is CASRGTGGNQPQHF. In DNA form, the CDR3 reads TGTGCCAGCAGGGGGACTGGAGGCAATCAGCCCCAGCATTTT. The whole variable domain, remainder taken from reference TRBV2 and TRBJ1-5, is EPEVTQTPSHQVTQMGQEVILRCVPISNHLYFYWYRQILGQKVEFLVSFYNNEISEKSEIFDDQFSVERPDGSNFTLKIRSTKLEDSAMYFCASRGTGGNQPQHFGDGTRLSIL.

V is TRBV18 and J is TRBJ2-5, with D possibly TRBD1 on 6 matching bases. Trimming left V 4 bases short and J 0 bases short, with 12 bases between. Germline values: CDR1 KGHSH, CDR2 LQKENI. This CDR3 comprises 15 residues. CDR3 protein: CASSLTTGYQETQYF. The CDR3 coding sequence is TGTGCCAGCTCACTAACAACAGGGTACCAAGAGACCCAGTACTTC.

This sequence joins TRBV18 and TRBJ2-7, with D perhaps TRBD2 (5 bases). V shed 6 bases and J shed 7 bases, with 19 bases lying between them. Germline CDR1 reads KGHSH; CDR2 reads LQKENI. The CDR3 spans 14 residues. The CDR3 nucleotides are TGTGCCAGCTCCCCGGCGCTAGATCCGGGAGAGCAGTACTTC. Its protein product is CASSPALDPGEQYF.

This chain joins TRBV6-5 and TRBJ2-7; 8 nucleotides agree with TRBD1. With 1 base clipped from V and 3 bases from J, the junction kept 8 bases outside the gene matches. Per the germline V gene, CDR1 is MNHEY and CDR2 is SVGAGI. The CDR3 totals 16 residues. The CDR3 nucleotides are TGTGCCAGCAGTTACTTAACAGGGGGAAGTCGCTACGAGCAGTACTTC. The encoded protein is CASSYLTGGSRYEQYF.

This rearrangement joins TRBV5-5 to TRBJ1-2, with TRBD1 as a possible D gene (6 bases). The CDR3 is 12 residues long. From germline, CDR1 is SGHKS and CDR2 YYEKEE (reference sequence). Trimming took off 4 bases at V and 10 bases at J, with 14 bases between the two ends. CDR3 coding DNA: TGTGCCAGCAGCATCGGGACAAAAGACTACACCTTC. Protein product: CASSIGTKDYTF.

Ten or more counts support this clone. V and J are TRBV18 and TRBJ2-5; weak D call: TRBD2 (6 bases). V lost 2 bases to trimming and J lost 1 base, with 11 bases between them. In germline, CDR1 is KGHSH, CDR2 LQKENI. The CDR3 sequence is 15 residues long. For the CDR3, the DNA is TGTGCCAGCTCACCAGGGACTGGAATCCAAGAGACCCAGTACTTC. The encoded protein is CASSPGTGIQETQYF. The full variable domain, its missing parts supplied by reference TRBV18 and TRBJ2-5, is NAGVMQNPRHLVRRRGQEARLRCSPMKGHSHVYWYRQLPEEGLKFMVYLQKENIIDESGMPKERFSAEFPKEGPSILRIQQVVRGDSAAYFCASSPGTGIQETQYFGPGTRLLVL.

In this sample, this clone turned up once. This chain uses TRBV18 with TRBJ2-5, with D perhaps TRBD2 (6 bases). With 1 base removed from V and 3 bases from J, the gap between germline ends came to 9 bases. CDR1 and CDR2 from the germline V gene are KGHSH and LQKENI. The CDR3 extends over 14 amino acids. CDR3 nucleotides: TGTGCCAGCTCACCACGACTAGACGAAGAGACCCAGTACTTC. Its translation: CASSPRLDEETQYF.

The V and J genes are TRBV2 and TRBJ2-1, with a weak D call TRBD2 (6 bases). V was pared by 4 bases and J by 0 bases, with 10 bases between. Germline CDR1 and CDR2: SNHLY and FYNNEI. The CDR3 totals 15 residues. CDR3 DNA sequence: TGTGCCAGCAGTGGAGGAGGGTACTCCTACAATGAGCAGTTCTTC. It specifies CASSGGGYSYNEQFF.

This chain joins TRBV5-1 and TRBJ2-1; no definite D call. Trimming took 4 bases from V and 4 from J, leaving 12 bases between them. The CDR3 has 14 residues. CDR1 SGHRS and CDR2 YFSETQ come from the germline V gene. CDR3 DNA: TGCGCCAGCAGCGATGCGCCGGGTTACAATGAGCAGTTCTTC. It specifies CASSDAPGYNEQFF. Full variable domain (outside the CDR3, taken from reference TRBV5-1 and TRBJ2-1): KAGVTQTPRYLIKTRGQQVTLSCSPISGHRSVSWYQQTPGQGLQFLFEYFSETQRNKGNFPGRFSGRQFSNSRSEMNVSTLELGDSALYLCASSDAPGYNEQFFGPGTRLTVL.

This clone was seen a few times. The chain couples TRBV2 to TRBJ1-4; TRBD1 might be the D (5 bases). The germline CDR1 and CDR2 sequences are SNHLY and FYNNEI. With 6 bases removed from V and 3 bases from J, the gap between germline ends came to 11 bases. This CDR3 is 14 amino acids long. CDR3 region: CASSPGGPNEKLFF. DNA of the CDR3: TGTGCCAGCAGCCCCGGGGGACCTAATGAAAAACTGTTTTTT.

The genes are TRBV18 and TRBJ1-1; tentative D call: TRBD1 (6 bases). Trimming shortened V by 4 bases and J by 5 bases, and 17 bases separated the two germline ends. CDR1 KGHSH and CDR2 LQKENI come from the germline V gene. This CDR3 spans 15 amino acids. This CDR3 reads CASSQQQGGRTEAFF. The CDR3, as DNA: TGTGCCAGCTCACAGCAACAGGGAGGGAGGACTGAAGCTTTCTTT.

This chain joins TRBV30 and TRBJ1-2, with 10 bases lining up with TRBD1. Germline V gives CDR1 GTSNPN, CDR2 SVGIG (reference sequence). Germline trimming cut 5 bases from V and 8 bases from J; bases unmatched to any gene: 8. This CDR3 spans 13 amino acids. This CDR3 reads CAWGLGQGIGYTF. CDR3 sequence (DNA): TGTGCCTGGGGCCTGGGACAGGGGATAGGCTACACCTTC. Filled out from reference TRBV30 and TRBJ1-2, the complete variable domain reads SQTIHQWPATLVQPVGSPLSLECTVEGTSNPNLYWYRQAAGRGLQLLFYSVGIGQISSEVPQNLSASRPQDRQFILSSKKLLLSDSGFYLCAWGLGQGIGYTFGSGTRLTVV.

V is TRBV9 and J is TRBJ2-2, with 8 bases matching TRBD1. CDR1 is SGDLS, CDR2 YYNGEE, per germline. Germline trimming cut 6 bases from V and 13 bases from J; bases unmatched to any gene: 14. The CDR3 sequence is 14 residues long. As DNA, the CDR3 is TGTGCCAGCACCACGGGATCTCGTGACAGGGGGCTGTTTTTT. Translation: CASTTGSRDRGLFF.

This sequence joins TRBV10-3 and TRBJ1-2; D gene unclear. The CDR3 consists of 12 residues. The germline V gene encodes CDR1 ENHRY and CDR2 SYGVKD. Trimming removed 8 bases from V and 3 bases from J, with 10 bases in between. As DNA, the CDR3 is TGTGCCATCTCGCGCCAGGACTATGGCTACACCTTC. Amino acid sequence: CAISRQDYGYTF.

The genes are TRBV7-6 and TRBJ2-1, with 8 bases identical to TRBD2. J gave up 5 bases and V 5 bases, and 11 bases lay outside the gene matches. Germline V gene lookup returns CDR1 SGHVS and CDR2 FNYEAQ. There are 16 residues in the CDR3. The CDR3 protein is CASSAGGGRTHNEQFF. CDR3 nucleotides: TGTGCCAGCAGCGCGGGAGGCGGGAGGACCCACAATGAGCAGTTCTTC.

The V and J genes are TRBV12-2 and TRBJ2-5; the table's D call TRBD1 went unverified against the DNA. TRBV12-2 is tagged as a pseudogene. This CDR3 has 16 amino acids. The CDR3 sequence: CASRLAQGTKVETQYF. In DNA form, the CDR3 reads TGTGCAAGTCGCTTAGCGCAAGGGACAAAGGTAGAGACCCAGTACTTC.

This clone was seen a handful of times. CDR3 DNA: TGTGCCAGCAGTCCCGGACTTTACACAGATACGCAGTATTTT. This sequence encodes CASSPGLYTDTQYF. The J gene is TRBJ2-3, the V gene TRBV27, with a tentative D call TRBD2 (5 bases). V lost 5 bases and J 2 bases, leaving 11 bases between the germline ends. The CDR3 spans 14 residues. Germline lookup yields CDR1 MNHEY and CDR2 SMNVEV (reference sequence).

The chain links TRBV19 to TRBJ2-2; 7 nucleotides line up with TRBD1. V shed 6 bases, J shed 3 bases, and the junction held 13 bases outside the gene matches. Germline CDR1 and CDR2: LNHDA and SQIVND (reference sequence). The CDR3 consists of 17 residues. CDR3 DNA sequence: TGTGCCAGTAGATTCTCCCGGGACAGCAAGGACACCGGGGAGCTGTTTTTT. Its protein is CASRFSRDSKDTGELFF.

The V gene is TRBV5-1, the J gene TRBJ2-3, with 9 bases identical to TRBD2. This CDR3 spans 15 amino acids. Trimming cost V 4 bases and J 2 bases; bases outside gene matches: 5. Germline V gene sequence: CDR1 SGHRS, CDR2 YFSETQ. The CDR3 loop is CASSPSGGNTDTQYF. The CDR3 DNA follows: TGCGCCAGCAGCCCGAGCGGGGGGAACACAGATACGCAGTATTTT.

This chain links TRBV19 with TRBJ1-5; D unresolved. The V end lost 6 bases, the J end lost 4 bases, and 16 bases lay between the germline ends. This CDR3 is built from 15 residues. Looked up from germline, CDR1 is LNHDA and CDR2 is SQIVND (reference sequence). The DNA of the CDR3 is TGTGCCAGTAGGTTGTGGGCGCAGCCTAATCAGCCCCAGCATTTT. It specifies CASRLWAQPNQPQHF.

This clone was observed once. This chain uses TRBV5-1 with TRBJ2-3; a weak D match, TRBD1 (6 bases). The V end was cut by 6 bases, the J end by 3 bases, with 11 bases between. The germline CDR1 and CDR2 sequences are SGHRS and YFSETQ. The CDR3 has 13 residues. In DNA form, the CDR3 reads TGCGCCAGCACAAGGGGGAAGACAGATACGCAGTATTTT. This sequence encodes CASTRGKTDTQYF.